The 25 T cell receptor beta chains below all came from one sample that was sequenced in a study of blood T cell repertoires in COVID-19. Repertoires were generated with immunoSEQ multiplex PCR, while TCRdb's copy carries only in-frame clones and drops some. The sample includes a few hundred thousand clones, about 90% of them seen just once. The sample comprised PBMCs or T cells enriched from blood (not recorded which). These receptors were collected from a woman in her 30s who had recovered from COVID-19.

The chain couples TRBV19 to TRBJ1-1, with D perhaps matching TRBD1 (6 bases). The CDR3 runs 15 residues. V was shortened by 0 bases and J by 3 bases, with 11 bases between the two germline ends. The germline V gene has CDR1 LNHDA and CDR2 SQIVND (reference sequence). This CDR3 is CASSIDWQGHTEAFF. CDR3 bases: TGTGCCAGTAGTATAGATTGGCAGGGGCACACTGAAGCTTTCTTT.

The chain has TRBV7-2 and TRBJ1-5, with unresolved D. The CDR3 is made up of 13 amino acids. From germline, CDR1 is SGHTA and CDR2 FQGNSA. Trimming cost V 1 base and J 6 bases, with 7 bases left between them. CDR3 DNA: TGTGCCAGCAGCTTAGGGCGGGGTCAGCCCCAGCATTTT. Translating it yields CASSLGRGQPQHF.

The chain uses TRBV4-1 and TRBJ1-1, with 7 bases that match TRBD1. The germline gives CDR1 MGHRA, CDR2 YSYEKL. The CDR3 has 17 residues. J gave up 3 bases and V 0 bases, and 10 bases lay outside the gene matches. CDR3 sequence: CASSQDWRGLWDTEAFF. Written as DNA, the CDR3 is TGCGCCAGCAGCCAAGATTGGAGGGGGCTGTGGGACACTGAAGCTTTCTTT.

The rearrangement joins TRBV19 to TRBJ2-2; D ambiguous. Germline assignment: CDR1 LNHDA and CDR2 SQIVND (reference sequence). The V end was cut by 4 bases, the J end by 4 bases, with 10 bases between. The CDR3 runs 14 residues. The DNA for the CDR3 is TGTGCCAGTAGTACCAGGTCTGTCACCGGGGAGCTGTTTTTT. Its translation is CASSTRSVTGELFF.

This chain joins TRBV5-1 and TRBJ2-3; the match to TRBD1 covers 7 bases. Germline V gene sequence: CDR1 SGHRS, CDR2 YFSETQ. J lost 2 bases, V lost 4 bases, and 4 bases had no gene match. The CDR3 sequence is 14 residues long. This chain's CDR3 is CASSLTGLTDTQYF. The CDR3 region has the DNA TGCGCCAGCAGCCTGACAGGGCTCACAGATACGCAGTATTTT. Full variable domain (rest looked up from reference TRBV5-1 and TRBJ2-3): KAGVTQTPRYLIKTRGQQVTLSCSPISGHRSVSWYQQTPGQGLQFLFEYFSETQRNKGNFPGRFSGRQFSNSRSEMNVSTLELGDSALYLCASSLTGLTDTQYFGPGTRLTVL.

This clone was observed at least ten times. This chain uses TRBV12-5 with TRBJ1-6, with 8 bases identical to TRBD1. Germline values: CDR1 LGHNT, CDR2 FRNRAP. V was pared by 5 bases and J by 7 bases, with 19 bases of the junction left unmatched. The CDR3 loop spans 19 amino acids. The CDR3 region is CASGVGQGVKYLWNSPLHF. The CDR3 nucleotides are TGTGCTAGTGGTGTCGGACAGGGCGTAAAGTATTTGTGGAATTCACCCCTCCACTTT.

The gene calls are TRBV29-1 and TRBJ1-2; D gene unclear. V lost 4 bases to trimming and J lost 1 base, with 7 bases between them. Germline V gene data show CDR1 as SQVTM and CDR2 as ANQGSEA. The CDR3 sequence is 12 residues long. CDR3 in amino acids: CSVVRGNYGYTF. The CDR3 DNA follows: TGCAGCGTTGTTCGGGGTAACTATGGCTACACCTTC.

The genes are TRBV28 and TRBJ1-1; D is possibly TRBD1 (5 bases). V lost 6 bases and J 1 base, leaving 12 bases between the germline ends. CDR1 and CDR2 from the germline V gene are MDHEN and SYDVKM. This CDR3 comprises 14 residues. CDR3 region: CASREAGPNTEAFF. CDR3 in DNA: TGTGCCAGCAGGGAAGCAGGGCCGAACACTGAAGCTTTCTTT. The full variable domain, in which reference TRBV28 and TRBJ1-1 provide the parts outside the CDR3, is DVKVTQSSRYLVKRTGEKVFLECVQDMDHENMFWYRQDPGLGLRLIYFSYDVKMKEKGDIPEGYSVSREKKERFSLILESASTNQTSMYLCASREAGPNTEAFFGQGTRLTVV.

The CDR3 loop is CASTRRITGEQHNEQFF. The DNA of the CDR3 is TGTGCCAGCACTCGTAGAATTACGGGGGAGCAACACAATGAGCAGTTCTTC. This chain links TRBV27 with TRBJ2-1, with D possibly being TRBD2 (6 bases). Germline CDR1 is MNHEY and CDR2 is SMNVEV (reference sequence). The CDR3 contains 17 residues. Between the trimmed V and J ends, which lost 7 bases and 5 bases, there was a span of 24 bases.

CDR3: CASSSDRRTQETQYF. DNA for the CDR3: TGTGCCAGCAGTTCTGACAGGAGGACTCAAGAGACCCAGTACTTC. The chain links TRBV28 to TRBJ2-5, with D maybe TRBD1 (6 bases). This CDR3 region has 15 residues. Germline CDR1 reads MDHEN; CDR2 reads SYDVKM. V lost 4 bases and J 2 bases, leaving 14 bases between the germline ends.

This clone is a singleton in its sample. V and J are TRBV7-9 and TRBJ1-2; 7 bases are a match to TRBD1. Germline CDR1 and CDR2: SEHNR and FQNEAQ (reference sequence). This CDR3 has 17 residues. V lost 5 bases and J lost 0; bases outside the gene matches: 12. The CDR3 region is CASSPTNGTAANYGYTF. The CDR3 coding sequence is TGTGCCAGCAGCCCGACTAATGGGACAGCCGCTAACTATGGCTACACCTTC.

The chain carries TRBV4-2 and TRBJ2-1; 10 bases are a match to TRBD1. CDR3 length equals 16 residues. V lost 1 base, J lost 6 bases, and 6 bases stayed unmatched. The germline CDR1 and CDR2 sequences are LGHNA and YNFKEQ. CDR3 in amino acids: CASSQASGTGANEQFF. CDR3 nucleotides: TGTGCCAGCAGCCAAGCCTCCGGGACAGGGGCCAATGAGCAGTTCTTC.

The rearrangement uses TRBV6-2 or TRBV6-3 and TRBJ1-2, with 10 bases lining up with TRBD1. The CDR3 is made up of 15 amino acids. V lost 5 bases and J lost 2; bases outside the gene matches: 5. Looked up from germline, CDR1 is MNHEY and CDR2 is SVGEGT. Here the CDR3 DNA reads TGTGCCAGCAGTATTCGGGACAGGGGCAACTATGGCTACACCTTC. Its translation is CASSIRDRGNYGYTF.

V usage is TRBV7-9 and J usage is TRBJ2-5; possibly TRBD1 for D (6 bases). V dropped 3 bases and J dropped 1 base, with 9 bases sitting between them. The length of the CDR3 is 14 residues. CDR1 SEHNR and CDR2 FQNEAQ come from the germline V gene (reference sequence). Here the CDR3 reads CASSFTGPQETQYF. In DNA form, the CDR3 reads TGTGCCAGCAGCTTCACAGGGCCCCAAGAGACCCAGTACTTC.

This clone has just a few counts. V and J are TRBV6-1 and TRBJ2-5; D might be TRBD1 (6 bases). CDR1 is MNHNS, CDR2 SASEGT, per germline. V was trimmed by 0 bases and J by 7 bases, leaving 12 bases between them. This CDR3 has 14 residues. The CDR3 sequence is CASSEATGWRTQYF. The CDR3 DNA follows: TGTGCCAGCAGTGAAGCCACAGGGTGGCGGACCCAGTACTTC.

As regards this clone: The sample contains more than one DNA sequence encoding this CDR3. This chain uses TRBV30 with TRBJ2-7; 7 bases match TRBD1. The V gene's germline CDR1 is GTSNPN and CDR2 SVGIG (reference sequence). The junction had 3 bases not matched to a gene; V was cut back by 0 bases and J by 4 bases. There are 13 residues in the CDR3. The CDR3 DNA reads as TGTGCCTGGAGTGTGGCAGGGGGATACGAGCAGTACTTC. This translates into CAWSVAGGYEQYF.

This clone is a singleton in its sample. The chain joins TRBV5-6 to TRBJ1-5; D remains ambiguous. The CDR3 spans 15 residues. Germline-derived CDR1 and CDR2 are SGHDT and YYEEEE. With 4 bases removed from V and 3 bases from J, the gap between germline ends came to 14 bases. CDR3 coding DNA: TGTGCCAGCAGCCCACAGCGGGGTATCAATCAGCCCCAGCATTTT. Protein product: CASSPQRGINQPQHF.

The CDR3 loop reads CASSQRSGEWAAFF. CDR3 in DNA: TGTGCCAGCAGCCAAAGGTCCGGGGAATGGGCAGCTTTCTTT. V gene TRBV3-1 (or the pseudogene TRBV3-2) combines with J gene TRBJ1-1; D is undetermined. V was shortened by 2 bases and J by 10 bases, with 17 bases between the two germline ends. Germline assignment: CDR1 LGHDT and CDR2 YNNKEL (reference sequence). The CDR3 is 14 residues long.

This clone occurred once. V and J are TRBV27 and TRBJ1-1; 7 positions match TRBD1. Trimming removed 4 bases from V and 4 bases from J; junction bases left unmatched: 9. CDR3 length: 15 amino acids. The germline V gene encodes CDR1 MNHEY and CDR2 SMNVEV (reference sequence). The chain's CDR3 is CASSSGTVGPTEAFF. Written as DNA, the CDR3 is TGTGCCAGCAGTTCCGGGACAGTGGGGCCCACTGAAGCTTTCTTT.

The CDR3 sequence is CASSVYRSDTDTQYF. The CDR3 bases are TGTGCCAGCAGTGTATACAGGTCCGACACAGATACGCAGTATTTT. The genes are TRBV2 and TRBJ2-3; TRBD1 might be the D (5 bases). Between the trimmed V and J ends, which lost 4 bases and 2 bases, there was a span of 13 bases. This CDR3 is 15 amino acids long. Germline values: CDR1 SNHLY, CDR2 FYNNEI.

This chain uses TRBV28 with TRBJ2-1; 9 nucleotides match TRBD2. Germline loops: CDR1 MDHEN, CDR2 SYDVKM. CDR3 size: 18 residues. The V segment lost 5 bases and the J segment 5 bases; nucleotides outside the gene matches: 16. This chain's CDR3 is CASSPFGRREGRNNEQFF. CDR3 in DNA: TGTGCCAGCAGTCCCTTCGGGAGGCGGGAGGGCCGTAACAATGAGCAGTTCTTC. The variable domain in full, with the rest retrieved from reference TRBV28 and TRBJ2-1, is DVKVTQSSRYLVKRTGEKVFLECVQDMDHENMFWYRQDPGLGLRLIYFSYDVKMKEKGDIPEGYSVSREKKERFSLILESASTNQTSMYLCASSPFGRREGRNNEQFFGPGTRLTVL.

Points on this clone: The junction differs from germline at one of its ends, possibly a read error. Other DNA sequences in this sample translate to the same CDR3. This rearrangement joins TRBV18 to TRBJ1-1; D is possibly TRBD1 (6 bases). Germline lookup yields CDR1 KGHSH and CDR2 LQKENI. The CDR3 covers 13 residues. The CDR3 loop reads CASSPQGGTEAFF. In DNA form, the CDR3 reads TGTGCCAGCTCGCCACAGGGAGGGACTGAAGCTTTCTTT. The full variable domain, with the rest looked up from reference TRBV18 and TRBJ1-1, is NAGVMQNPRHLVRRRGQEARLRCSPMKGHSHVYWYRQLPEEGLKFMVYLQKENIIDESGMPKERFSAEFPKEGPSILRIQQVVRGDSAAYFCASSPQGGTEAFFGQGTRLTVV.

The chain carries TRBV9 and TRBJ2-7, with a tentative D call TRBD2 (5 bases). The CDR3 runs 16 residues. The V end was cut by 0 bases, the J end by 4 bases, with 17 bases between. In germline, CDR1 is SGDLS, CDR2 YYNGEE. This chain's CDR3 is CASSVAPGGSRYEQYF. In nucleotides, the CDR3 is TGTGCCAGCAGCGTAGCCCCAGGAGGTAGCAGATACGAGCAGTACTTC.

In this sample, this clone turned up once. The chain uses TRBV9 and TRBJ1-1; 10 bases line up with TRBD1. Germline V lookup: CDR1 SGDLS, CDR2 YYNGEE. The CDR3 is 14 amino acids. V was clipped by 3 bases and J by 5 bases; unmatched bases: 4. Here the CDR3 DNA reads TGTGCCAGCAGCGGGACAGGGGGTGGAACTGAAGCTTTCTTT. Its protein product is CASSGTGGGTEAFF.

V is TRBV14 and J is TRBJ2-1, with 10 positions matching TRBD2. Germline V CDR1 and CDR2: SGHDN, FVKESK. V shed 5 bases, J shed 9 bases, and the junction held 10 bases outside the gene matches. CDR3 length: 15 residues. The DNA of the CDR3 is TGTGCCAGCAGCTCTCAGCGGGGGGGATACGGTGAGCAGTTCTTC. Translated: CASSSQRGGYGEQFF.